The rows below give T cell receptor beta chains drawn from one sample of a study of graft-versus-host responses after intestinal transplantation. TCRdb keeps only in-frame clones here, not all; method: immunoSEQ multiplex PCR. The sample lists about 35,000 clones; about 94% were seen once. The specimen was PBMCs, collected 16 days after intestinal transplant. The source is a human patient who received an intestinal transplant, so some T cells may come from the graft donor. Each CDR3 is given with its conserved first and last residue. D genes are given only for firm matches. Size values are once, few and many counts, or a class for expanded clones, and some rows have none.

clone_size j_call d_call v_call cdr3_aa cdr3_nt
- TRBJ1-5 - TRBV27 CAITSHPNQPQHF TGTGCCATCACCTCCCACCCTAATCAGCCCCAGCATTTT
- TRBJ2-3 TRBD1 TRBV27 CASSLWTGTFTDTQYF TGTGCCAGCAGTCTGTGGACAGGGACATTCACAGATACGCAGTATTTT
- TRBJ2-7 TRBD2 TRBV5-4 CASSPWEGRSEQYF TGTGCCAGCAGCCCCTGGGAGGGGAGGTCCGAGCAGTACTTC
- TRBJ2-7 TRBD1 TRBV29-1 CSVATGTYEQYF TGCAGCGTGGCGACAGGGACGTACGAGCAGTACTTC
- TRBJ1-3 TRBD1 TRBV30 CAWGTGRAGNTIYF TGTGCCTGGGGGACAGGGAGAGCAGGAAACACCATATATTTT
- TRBJ2-5 - TRBV6-5 CASSYRAPAETQYF TGTGCCAGCAGTTACCGGGCTCCCGCAGAGACCCAGTACTTC
- TRBJ2-2 - TRBV27 CASSLLINTGELFF TGTGCCAGCAGTTTATTAATCAACACCGGGGAGCTGTTTTTT
- TRBJ2-5 TRBD2 TRBV5-1 CASSRQLAGVRETQYF TGCGCCAGCAGCCGCCAACTAGCGGGAGTGAGGGAGACCCAGTACTTC
- TRBJ2-7 - TRBV11-2 CASSPFGGLSSYEQYF TGTGCCAGCAGCCCCTTTGGAGGGCTCAGCTCCTACGAGCAGTACTTC
- TRBJ1-6 - TRBV30 CAWSVRRFYNSPLHF TGTGCCTGGAGTGTACGTCGGTTTTATAATTCACCCCTCCACTTT
- TRBJ1-6 - TRBV19 CASSGDIYNSPLHF TGTGCCAGTAGTGGGGACATCTATAATTCACCCCTCCACTTT
- TRBJ1-1 - TRBV9 CASSPGAGGTEAFF TGTGCCAGCAGCCCAGGGGCGGGGGGCACTGAAGCTTTCTTT
- TRBJ2-1 - TRBV27 CASSLSGPPEQFF TGTGCCAGCAGTTTATCCGGACCTCCCGAGCAGTTCTTC
- TRBJ2-3 TRBD2 TRBV11-3 CASSLRLAGFTDTQYF TGTGCCAGCAGCTTACGACTAGCAGGGTTCACAGATACGCAGTATTTT
- TRBJ1-1 TRBD1 TRBV9 CASSVGTGNTEAFF TGTGCCAGCAGCGTAGGGACAGGGAATACTGAAGCTTTCTTT
once TRBJ2-2 - TRBV4-3 CASSQGGDTGELFF TGCGCCAGCAGCCAAGGAGGGGACACCGGGGAGCTGTTTTTT
- TRBJ2-7 TRBD1 TRBV19 CASSDRGFHYEQYF TGTGCCAGTAGCGACAGGGGCTTCCACTACGAGCAGTACTTC
- TRBJ2-7 - TRBV30 CAWSLTPSYEQYF TGTGCCTGGAGCCTCACACCGTCCTACGAGCAGTACTTC
- TRBJ1-1 - TRBV19 CASIPGGSTEAFF TGTGCCAGTATCCCGGGGGGGTCCACTGAAGCCTTCTTT
once TRBJ2-1 - TRBV28 CASSTELTYNEQFF TGTGCCAGCAGTACCGAGCTAACTTACAATGAGCAGTTCTTC